The 29 T cell receptor beta chains listed next were all sequenced from one sample in a study of blood T cell repertoires in COVID-19. Measured with immunoSEQ multiplex PCR; TCRdb has only the in-frame clones, and not every one. This sample has 25,000 to 35,000 clones, with 80% to 90% found just once. Material for sequencing was peripheral blood. The origin of the receptors is an elderly man with acute or convalescent COVID-19.

This clone showed up just once. The chain has TRBV5-6 and TRBJ2-5, with D unresolved. Trimming removed 4 bases from V and 5 bases from J, with 21 bases in between. The CDR3 consists of 16 residues. Looked up from germline, CDR1 is SGHDT and CDR2 is YYEEEE. CDR3 nucleotides: TGTGCCAGCAGCGAGGCCCCCTTAGTCTATGTGGAGACCCAGTACTTC. Translated, it gives CASSEAPLVYVETQYF.

V and J are TRBV9 and TRBJ2-7; D may be TRBD1 (5 bases). Between the trimmed V and J ends, which lost 4 bases and 0 bases, there was a span of 14 bases. The CDR3 loop spans 15 amino acids. CDR1 and CDR2 from the germline V gene are SGDLS and YYNGEE. The CDR3 bases are TGTGCCAGCAGCCCAAGGCCAGGGAACTCCTACGAGCAGTACTTC. Translating gives CASSPRPGNSYEQYF.

The chain uses TRBV29-1 and TRBJ1-2; D gene uncertain. The CDR3 is 14 residues long. Trimming left V 2 bases short and J 5 bases short, with 15 bases between. Germline loops: CDR1 SQVTM, CDR2 ANQGSEA. The CDR3 coding sequence is TGCAGCGTTGAACCCTTTCCCTCAGGATATGGCTACACCTTC. It encodes CSVEPFPSGYGYTF. Supplemented by reference TRBV29-1 and TRBJ1-2, the full variable domain reads SAVISQKPSRDICQRGTSLTIQCQVDSQVTMMFWYRQQPGQSLTLIATANQGSEATYESGFVIDKFPISRPNLTFSTLTVSNMSPEDSSIYLCSVEPFPSGYGYTFGSGTRLTVV.

The V and J genes are TRBV7-9 and TRBJ2-7; no clear D. The CDR3 extends over 13 amino acids. V dropped 3 bases and J dropped 0 bases, with 6 bases sitting between them. Germline CDR1 SEHNR, CDR2 FQNEAQ (reference sequence). The CDR3 loop reads CASSFLDSYEQYF. For the CDR3, the DNA is TGTGCCAGCAGCTTTCTAGACTCCTACGAGCAGTACTTC.

The genes are TRBV3-1 (or the pseudogene TRBV3-2) and TRBJ2-5, with unresolved D. The CDR3 has 12 residues. Between the trimmed V and J ends, which lost 4 bases and 5 bases, there was a span of 8 bases. Germline assignment: CDR1 LGHDT and CDR2 YNNKEL (reference sequence). The CDR3 DNA reads TGTGCCAGCAGCCCGCTAAGCGAGACCCAGTACTTC. Translating gives CASSPLSETQYF.

J is TRBJ2-1 and V is TRBV11-3, with 7 bases aligning to TRBD1. Germline CDR1 is SGHNT and CDR2 is YENEEA. Trimming removed 4 bases from V and 4 bases from J; junction bases left unmatched: 10. The CDR3 runs to 16 residues. The CDR3 DNA sequence: TGTGCCAGCAGCTCGGACGAGACAGGGATTTACAATGAGCAGTTCTTC. Protein: CASSSDETGIYNEQFF.

CDR3 nucleotides: TGTGCCAGCACTCTGGGGACTAGCGGCGACAATGAGCAGTTCTTC. It is translated as CASTLGTSGDNEQFF. The chain links TRBV28 to TRBJ2-1; the match to TRBD2 covers 11 bases. Germline CDR1 and CDR2: MDHEN and SYDVKM. J gave up 5 bases and V 7 bases, and 7 bases lay outside the gene matches. CDR3 size: 15 residues.

V gene TRBV11-1 combines with J gene TRBJ2-1; 9 nucleotides align to TRBD2. The CDR3 totals 14 residues. The ends lost 6 bases at V and 8 bases at J; junction bases unmatched: 8. Looked up from germline, CDR1 is SGHAT and CDR2 is FQDESV (reference sequence). The CDR3, as DNA: TGTGCCAGCAGGCGGGCGGGAGGGTTCGATGAGCAGTTCTTC. Its translation is CASRRAGGFDEQFF.

V and J are TRBV9 and TRBJ2-1; D not certain. The CDR3 is 13 residues long. V gave up 4 bases and J gave up 9 bases, with 14 bases separating them. Per germline, CDR1 SGDLS and CDR2 YYNGEE. CDR3 amino acids: CASSTDIVGEQFF. The CDR3 nucleotides are TGTGCCAGCAGCACAGATATAGTTGGTGAGCAGTTCTTC.

This clone has more than one count but fewer than ten. The gene calls are TRBV28 and TRBJ2-1, with TRBD2 matching 9 bases. The germline gives CDR1 MDHEN, CDR2 SYDVKM. V lost 5 bases, J lost 7 bases, and 15 bases stayed unmatched. CDR3 length: 17 amino acids. CDR3 amino acids: CASSRNIAGVQLNEQFF. The CDR3 region has the DNA TGTGCCAGCAGTCGAAATATAGCGGGAGTGCAGTTGAATGAGCAGTTCTTC.

The J gene is TRBJ2-7, the V gene TRBV7-9; no definite D call. Trimming pared 1 base from V and 7 bases from J, leaving 17 bases between. The CDR3 totals 15 residues. From germline, CDR1 is SEHNR and CDR2 FQNEAQ (reference sequence). DNA of the CDR3: TGTGCCAGCAGCTTAGATGGGTCCTTAGCTCGGGAGCAGTACTTC. Translated: CASSLDGSLAREQYF.

The genes are TRBV15 and TRBJ2-3; weak D call: TRBD1 (6 bases). The CDR3 has 16 amino acids. Germline V gene data show CDR1 as LNHNV and CDR2 as YYDKDF (reference sequence). V was trimmed by 1 base and J by 4 bases, leaving 15 bases between them. The CDR3 spells CATSRATGREADTQYF. CDR3 bases: TGTGCCACCAGCAGAGCGACAGGTCGGGAAGCAGATACGCAGTATTTT.

This sequence joins TRBV28 and TRBJ1-4; D gene uncertain. This CDR3 has 16 amino acids. Trimming removed 6 bases at V and 3 bases at J, with 17 bases between. Germline V lookup: CDR1 MDHEN, CDR2 SYDVKM. The CDR3 DNA reads as TGTGCCAGCAGGCAGCGGCGACCGGTGTCTAATGAAAAACTGTTTTTT. It yields the protein CASRQRRPVSNEKLFF.

The chain employs TRBV12-3 or TRBV12-4 and TRBJ2-2; D is ambiguous. The V gene lost 2 bases and the J gene lost 6 bases, with 7 bases spanning the gap. This CDR3 is 13 amino acids long. CDR3 sequence: CASSLIRSGELFF. CDR3 coding DNA: TGTGCCAGCAGTTTAATACGGTCCGGGGAGCTGTTTTTT.

The DNA for the CDR3 is TGTGCCAGCAGCTTCGACGGGACAGGGGCCTACGAGCAGTACTTC. Its protein product is CASSFDGTGAYEQYF. V is TRBV7-6 and J is TRBJ2-7, with TRBD1 matching 10 bases. Germline lookup yields CDR1 SGHVS and CDR2 FNYEAQ. The CDR3 has 15 residues. V trimming: 3 bases; J trimming: 2 bases; junction bases outside the gene matches: 4.

This rearrangement joins TRBV3-1 (or the pseudogene TRBV3-2) to TRBJ2-1; 8 positions match TRBD2. This CDR3 has 17 residues. CDR1 is LGHDT and CDR2 is YNNKEL in the germline V gene (reference sequence). V dropped 1 base and J dropped 4; count of bases not matched to a gene: 9. The CDR3 DNA is TGTGCCAGCAGCCAAGCGGGAGGGCCCTCGGGTTACAATGAGCAGTTCTTC. The encoded protein is CASSQAGGPSGYNEQFF.

The V and J genes are TRBV29-1 and TRBJ2-1, with 11 bases fitting TRBD2. Looked up from germline, CDR1 is SQVTM and CDR2 is ANQGSEA. The CDR3 is 17 amino acids. V was pared by 0 bases and J by 9 bases, with 13 bases of the junction left unmatched. The CDR3 protein is CSVEDRASGRRPGEQFF. CDR3 DNA sequence: TGCAGCGTTGAAGATCGGGCTAGCGGGAGGAGACCGGGTGAGCAGTTCTTC.

This clone showed up just a few times. Here the CDR3 reads CASSIQLAGAYEQYF. The CDR3 region has the DNA TGTGCCAGTAGTATCCAACTAGCGGGGGCCTACGAGCAGTACTTC. V and J are TRBV19 and TRBJ2-7, with 11 positions matching TRBD2. The CDR3 runs 15 residues. V lost 3 bases, J lost 2 bases, and 3 bases stayed unmatched. CDR1 is LNHDA, CDR2 SQIVND, per germline (reference sequence).

This clone is deemed medium-sized. V is TRBV13 and J is TRBJ2-7; tentative D call: TRBD1 (6 bases). Trimming took off 8 bases at V and 6 bases at J, with 14 bases between the two ends. In germline, CDR1 is PRHDT, CDR2 FYEKMQ (reference sequence). CDR3 length: 12 amino acids. The CDR3 loop reads CASGRGSGEQYF. The CDR3 coding sequence is TGTGCCAGCGGAAGGGGGTCAGGCGAGCAGTACTTC.

This sequence joins TRBV6-5 and TRBJ2-7; a weak D match, TRBD1 (6 bases). Germline values: CDR1 MNHEY, CDR2 SVGAGI. V lost 6 bases and J lost 2, with 14 bases in between. This CDR3 is built from 14 residues. The CDR3 loop is CASRPQGRAYEQYF. The CDR3 DNA is TGTGCCAGCAGGCCCCAGGGGCGGGCCTACGAGCAGTACTTC.

CDR3 in DNA: TGTGCCAGCAGAAGGAGCACTTCTGGAGAGCAGTACTTC. It translates to CASRRSTSGEQYF. The rearrangement links TRBV6-5 to TRBJ2-7; D unresolved. Germline values: CDR1 MNHEY, CDR2 SVGAGI. The CDR3 is made up of 13 amino acids. V was cut by 6 bases and J by 7 bases, with 16 bases left in between.

The gene calls are TRBV5-6 and TRBJ1-5; no clear D. The germline V gene has CDR1 SGHDT and CDR2 YYEEEE. V was shortened by 3 bases and J by 7 bases, with 11 bases between the two germline ends. CDR3 length: 13 residues. CDR3 protein: CASSSEAGQPQHF. In nucleotides, the CDR3 is TGTGCCAGCAGCTCCGAGGCGGGACAGCCCCAGCATTTT.

The chain joins TRBV15 to TRBJ1-4; D not certain. V was trimmed by 5 bases and J by 6 bases, leaving 25 bases between them. This CDR3 is 18 amino acids long. Germline values: CDR1 LNHNV, CDR2 YYDKDF (reference sequence). The chain's CDR3 is CATSSYFVTGRRDEKLFF. The CDR3 nucleotides are TGTGCCACCAGCTCTTATTTCGTAACGGGGAGGAGGGATGAAAAACTGTTTTTT.

This chain's CDR3 is CASSPQSGYEQYF. The CDR3 DNA sequence: TGTGCCAGCTCACCTCAATCAGGGTACGAGCAGTACTTC. This chain links TRBV18 with TRBJ2-7; the D gene is possibly TRBD1 (5 bases). There are 13 residues in the CDR3. Germline assignment: CDR1 KGHSH and CDR2 LQKENI. Trimming pared 3 bases from V and 4 bases from J, leaving 10 bases between. Based on the CDR3 plus reference TRBV18 and TRBJ2-7, the full variable domain is NAGVMQNPRHLVRRRGQEARLRCSPMKGHSHVYWYRQLPEEGLKFMVYLQKENIIDESGMPKERFSAEFPKEGPSILRIQQVVRGDSAAYFCASSPQSGYEQYFGPGTRLTVT.

The CDR3: CASSTSVEGRSEQYF. The CDR3 nucleotides read TGTGCCAGTAGTACCTCAGTGGAGGGCCGGTCCGAGCAGTACTTC. V gene TRBV19 combines with J gene TRBJ2-7; a weak D match, TRBD2 (6 bases). V lost 4 bases, J lost 6 bases, and 19 bases lay in between. The CDR3 length is 15 residues. CDR1 LNHDA and CDR2 SQIVND come from the germline V gene (reference sequence).

The J gene is TRBJ1-4, the V gene TRBV5-1; possible D gene TRBD1, 6 bases. This CDR3 is 15 amino acids long. Germline-derived CDR1 and CDR2 are SGHRS and YFSETQ. V lost 1 base and J lost 3, with 10 bases in between. For the CDR3, the DNA is TGCGCCAGCAGCTTGAGCACAGGGCCTAATGAAAAACTGTTTTTT. Encoded protein: CASSLSTGPNEKLFF.

The J gene is TRBJ2-1, the V gene TRBV7-2, with D tentatively TRBD2 (5 bases). The CDR3 has 16 residues. Germline CDR1 and CDR2: SGHTA and FQGNSA. V dropped 2 bases and J dropped 7 bases, with 18 bases sitting between them. The DNA for the CDR3 is TGTGCCAGCAGCTTATTCGGGTCCCTCGCGGGTAATGAGCAGTTCTTC. This encodes CASSLFGSLAGNEQFF.

In its sample, this clone was seen a few times. The chain has TRBV7-7 and TRBJ2-1, with TRBD2 matching 15 bases. Germline V gene lookup returns CDR1 SSHAT and CDR2 FNYEAQ (reference sequence). V was pared by 6 bases and J by 7 bases, with 4 bases of the junction left unmatched. This CDR3 comprises 15 residues. The CDR3 protein is CASSPGLAGGNEQFF. The CDR3 nucleotides are TGTGCCAGCAGTCCGGGACTAGCGGGGGGTAATGAGCAGTTCTTC.

The rearrangement uses TRBV5-8 and TRBJ1-1; D may be TRBD1 (6 bases). V lost 1 base and J 5 bases, leaving 6 bases between the germline ends. Germline CDR1 reads SGHTS; CDR2 reads YDEGEE. The CDR3 is 12 residues long. The CDR3 DNA is TGTGCCAGCAGCTTGACAGGGACTGAAGCTTTCTTT. Protein sequence: CASSLTGTEAFF.